The 16 T cell receptor beta chains listed next were all sequenced from one sample in a study of cytomegalovirus exposure and HLA in healthy donors. Sequenced by immunoSEQ multiplex PCR; TCRdb stores in-frame clones only, minus some. Here the sample spans 150,000 or so clones, roughly 87% being singletons. Input material: PBMCs. Receptor source: a woman aged 18-29 years in good health and CMV-seropositive.

V gene TRBV5-8 combines with J gene TRBJ1-1, with 12 nucleotides matching TRBD1. The length of the CDR3 is 19 residues. CDR1 is SGHTS and CDR2 is YDEGEE in the germline V gene. V lost 3 bases to trimming and J lost 5 bases; unmatched junction nucleotides: 17. The CDR3 protein is CASSSPPAGTGGAGTEAFF. In DNA form, the CDR3 reads TGTGCCAGCAGCTCGCCGCCGGCCGGGACAGGGGGCGCGGGGACTGAAGCTTTCTTT. Combining the CDR3 with reference TRBV5-8 and TRBJ1-1 gives the whole variable domain EAGVTQSPTHLIKTRGQQATLRCSPISGHTSVYWYQQALGLGLQFLLWYDEGEERNRGNFPPRFSGRQFPNYSSELNVNALELEDSALYLCASSSPPAGTGGAGTEAFFGQGTRLTVV.

The V gene is TRBV10-1, the J gene TRBJ2-7, with TRBD1 matching over 7 bases. The CDR3 covers 14 residues. Looked up from germline, CDR1 is WNHNN and CDR2 is SYGVQD (reference sequence). V lost 5 bases and J lost 3; bases outside the gene matches: 7. Here the CDR3 DNA reads TGCGCCAGCAGTAAAACAGGGGCCTTCTACGAGCAGTACTTC. This encodes CASSKTGAFYEQYF.

V usage is TRBV6-5 and J usage is TRBJ2-5; D may be TRBD1 (5 bases). The CDR3 is made up of 14 amino acids. In germline, CDR1 is MNHEY, CDR2 SVGAGI. Deletions cut 5 bases from V and 0 bases from J, with 10 bases between. The CDR3 loop reads CASSPTVYQETQYF. The CDR3 DNA sequence: TGTGCCAGCAGTCCGACAGTGTACCAAGAGACCCAGTACTTC.

This chain uses TRBV6-5 with TRBJ2-7, with a weak D call TRBD1 (5 bases). Per germline, CDR1 MNHEY and CDR2 SVGAGI. The CDR3 length is 14 residues. V lost 2 bases and J 2 bases, leaving 10 bases between the germline ends. CDR3 nucleotide sequence: TGTGCCAGCAGTTACGGTCAGGGTACCTACGAGCAGTACTTC. Translated, it gives CASSYGQGTYEQYF.

This chain connects TRBV6-1 to TRBJ2-7; TRBD2 matches at 11 bases. The CDR3 extends over 16 amino acids. J lost 0 bases, V lost 3 bases, and 4 bases had no gene match. Germline V lookup: CDR1 MNHNS, CDR2 SASEGT. The CDR3 region has the DNA TGTGCCAGCAGTGACCCTAGCGGGGGGCACTCCTACGAGCAGTACTTC. Its protein product is CASSDPSGGHSYEQYF.

The CDR3 DNA follows: TGTGCCAGCAGCTTAAACGGGGGAAGCACAGATACGCAGTATTTT. The encoded protein is CASSLNGGSTDTQYF. J is TRBJ2-3 and V is TRBV7-9, with a weak D call TRBD2 (6 bases). Germline assignment: CDR1 SEHNR and CDR2 FQNEAQ (reference sequence). The V end lost 2 bases, the J end lost 0 bases, and 9 bases lay between the germline ends. CDR3 length: 15 amino acids. Filled out from reference TRBV7-9 and TRBJ2-3, the complete variable domain reads DTGVSQNPRHKITKRGQNVTFRCDPISEHNRLYWYRQTLGQGPEFLTYFQNEAQLEKSRLLSDRFSAERPKGSFSTLEIQRTEQGDSAMYLCASSLNGGSTDTQYFGPGTRLTVL.

This chain uses TRBV7-2 with TRBJ1-5; the match to TRBD1 covers 9 bases. Unmatched junction bases numbered 9, after V lost 8 bases and J lost 4 bases. From germline, CDR1 is SGHTA and CDR2 FQGNSA. The CDR3 has 15 residues. The CDR3 loop is CASATDRGPNQPQHF. CDR3 sequence (DNA): TGTGCCAGCGCGACGGACAGGGGACCGAATCAGCCCCAGCATTTT.

V gene TRBV19 combines with J gene TRBJ2-6, with TRBD1 as a possible D gene (6 bases). This CDR3 is 17 amino acids long. The V end lost 1 base, the J end lost 0 bases, and 10 bases lay between the germline ends. Germline lookup yields CDR1 LNHDA and CDR2 SQIVND (reference sequence). The chain's CDR3 is CASSIGTGPSGANVLTF. The CDR3 DNA is TGTGCCAGTAGTATAGGTACAGGGCCCTCTGGGGCCAACGTCCTGACTTTC.

The chain is built from TRBV18 and TRBJ2-7; 8 nucleotides line up with TRBD1. The germline V gene encodes CDR1 KGHSH and CDR2 LQKENI. The CDR3 has 16 residues. The ends lost 3 bases at V and 0 bases at J; junction bases unmatched: 7. In DNA form, the CDR3 reads TGTGCCAGCTCACCTACACCTGGACAGGGCTCCTACGAGCAGTACTTC. Amino acid sequence: CASSPTPGQGSYEQYF.

This chain links TRBV12-5 with TRBJ1-6, with D tentatively TRBD1 (6 bases). This CDR3 comprises 18 residues. V shed 0 bases and J shed 0 bases, with 12 bases lying between them. Germline loops: CDR1 LGHNT, CDR2 FRNRAP. This CDR3 reads CASGLVPWGRSYNSPLHF. In DNA, the CDR3 is TGTGCTAGTGGTTTGGTCCCCTGGGGGCGCTCCTATAATTCACCCCTCCACTTT.

This clone has only a few counts. The chain carries TRBV28 and TRBJ1-2; 8 bases line up with TRBD1. The CDR3 is 16 residues long. Trimming cost V 6 bases and J 8 bases; bases outside gene matches: 17. Germline V lookup: CDR1 MDHEN, CDR2 SYDVKM. CDR3 in DNA: TGTGCCAGCAGGTACCTTAACCGAGGACAGGGTAGAGGCTACACCTTC. This sequence encodes CASRYLNRGQGRGYTF.

This clone was observed once. This chain joins TRBV7-9 and TRBJ2-7, with D possibly being TRBD2 (5 bases). The CDR3 runs 14 residues. V lost 2 bases and J lost 0, with 8 bases in between. Germline V lookup: CDR1 SEHNR, CDR2 FQNEAQ (reference sequence). The CDR3 DNA follows: TGTGCCAGCAGCTTAAACGGGGTCTCCTACGAGCAGTACTTC. Translation: CASSLNGVSYEQYF. The full variable domain, completed using reference TRBV7-9 and TRBJ2-7, is DTGVSQNPRHKITKRGQNVTFRCDPISEHNRLYWYRQTLGQGPEFLTYFQNEAQLEKSRLLSDRFSAERPKGSFSTLEIQRTEQGDSAMYLCASSLNGVSYEQYFGPGTRLTVT.

The chain recombines TRBV7-2 with TRBJ2-3, with TRBD2 matching over 10 bases. After removal of 2 bases from V and 5 bases from J, the junction contained 7 bases not matched to a gene. Germline V gene lookup returns CDR1 SGHTA and CDR2 FQGNSA. The CDR3 is 16 amino acids. For the CDR3, the DNA is TGTGCCAGCAGCTTAATAGCGGGGGGAAGGGTAGATACGCAGTATTTT. This translates into CASSLIAGGRVDTQYF.

The J gene is TRBJ2-3, the V gene TRBV12-5; TRBD1 aligns across 10 bases. The length of the CDR3 is 19 residues. The ends lost 3 bases at V and 4 bases at J; junction bases unmatched: 16. Germline V gene lookup returns CDR1 LGHNT and CDR2 FRNRAP. DNA for the CDR3: TGTGCTAGTGGTTTACGGCTGGCGGGGGGACAGGGGCGCGCAGATACGCAGTATTTT. Translated: CASGLRLAGGQGRADTQYF.

The chain uses TRBV5-4 and TRBJ1-1; D is possibly TRBD1 (5 bases). This CDR3 is built from 14 residues. V was cut by 6 bases and J by 4 bases, with 16 bases left in between. The V gene's germline CDR1 is SGHNT and CDR2 YYREEE (reference sequence). CDR3 protein: CASTPGGISTEAFF. The DNA for the CDR3 is TGTGCCAGCACTCCGGGGGGAATTAGCACTGAAGCTTTCTTT. The whole variable domain, remainder taken from reference TRBV5-4 and TRBJ1-1, is ETGVTQSPTHLIKTRGQQVTLRCSSQSGHNTVSWYQQALGQGPQFIFQYYREEENGRGNFPPRFSGLQFPNYSSELNVNALELDDSALYLCASTPGGISTEAFFGQGTRLTVV.

The V call is TRBV6-6, the J call TRBJ2-5; D is possibly TRBD1 (6 bases). Trimming cost V 10 bases and J 7 bases, with 19 bases left between them. Germline CDR1 reads MNHNY; CDR2 reads SVGAGI (reference sequence). The CDR3 has 13 residues. The CDR3 DNA reads as TGTGCCACCATTGGACAGCAGCTGGGGACCCAGTACTTC. Its translation is CATIGQQLGTQYF.